A selection of T cell receptor beta chains follows, all from one sample in a study of cytomegalovirus exposure and HLA in healthy donors. Clones were read by immunoSEQ multiplex PCR, and TCRdb kept only the in-frame ones, dropping some. The sample includes roughly 150,000 clones, around three fifths of them seen just once. Input material: PBMCs. The receptors were sampled from a woman aged 25 to 39 in good health and CMV-seropositive. The CDR3 runs from the conserved cysteine through the conserved F or W. A D gene is named only where the DNA matches it firmly. Clone size is given for some rows only: seen once, a few or many times, or a class if the clone is expanded.

-	TRBV5-4	TRBJ2-3	TRBD2	CASSAPPGGGRGNTDTQYF	TGTGCCAGCAGCGCACCCCCTGGCGGCGGGAGGGGGAACACAGATACGCAGTATTTT
few	TRBV5-1	TRBJ1-4	TRBD1	CASSLSGQGSNGEKLFF	TGCGCCAGCAGCTTGTCTGGACAGGGTTCAAACGGTGAAAAACTGTTTTTT
few	TRBV28	TRBJ2-7	-	CASSLSAYEQYF	TGTGCCAGCAGTTTATCCGCCTACGAGCAGTACTTC
-	TRBV18	TRBJ1-2	-	CASSEGSDYGYTF	TGTGCCAGCTCGGAGGGGAGTGACTATGGCTACACCTTC
-	TRBV27	TRBJ2-3	TRBD2	CASTGLAGTDTQYF	TGTGCCAGCACGGGACTAGCGGGTACAGATACGCAGTATTTT
-	TRBV2	TRBJ1-1	-	CASSVRAAAFF	TGTGCCAGCAGTGTCAGGGCTGCAGCTTTCTTT
-	TRBV5-1	TRBJ1-1	-	CASSLYGYTEAFF	TGCGCCAGCAGCTTGTACGGGTACACTGAAGCTTTCTTT
-	TRBV7-8	TRBJ2-2	TRBD2	CASNGEELAGLGELFF	TGTGCCAGCAACGGAGAGGAGCTAGCGGGTTTAGGGGAGCTGTTTTTT
few	TRBV10-3	TRBJ1-4	TRBD1	CAISESRQGFNEKLFF	TGTGCCATCAGTGAGTCGAGACAGGGGTTTAATGAAAAACTGTTTTTT
-	TRBV19	TRBJ1-5	TRBD1	CASSISGAGGWQPQHF	TGTGCCAGTAGTATAAGCGGGGCAGGGGGCTGGCAGCCCCAGCATTTT
many	TRBV6-4	TRBJ2-7	-	CASSKSDGSYEQYF	TGTGCCAGCAGTAAAAGCGACGGGTCCTACGAGCAGTACTTC
-	TRBV25-1	TRBJ1-1	TRBD1	CASSVPGTGSAEAFF	TGTGCCAGCAGTGTCCCCGGGACAGGGAGCGCTGAAGCTTTCTTT
-	TRBV28	TRBJ2-7	TRBD1	CASHRGLDEQYF	TGTGCCAGCCACAGGGGGCTGGACGAGCAGTACTTC
-	TRBV7-9	TRBJ2-1	-	CASSLGAGSSYNEQFF	TGTGCCAGCAGCCTAGGTGCGGGGAGCTCCTACAATGAGCAGTTCTTC
-	TRBV4-2	TRBJ1-2	TRBD1	CASSQGRDREYGYTF	TGTGCCAGCAGCCAGGGTAGAGACAGGGAATACGGCTACACCTTC
-	TRBV6-5	TRBJ1-5	-	CASSYSRDQPQHF	TGTGCCAGCAGTTACAGTCGGGATCAGCCCCAGCATTTT
-	TRBV6-1	TRBJ1-3	-	CASNLQSSGNTIYF	TGTGCCAGCAACCTACAGAGCTCTGGAAACACCATATATTTT
-	TRBV19	TRBJ2-1	TRBD1	CASRQGSSYNEQFF	TGTGCCAGTCGACAGGGGAGCTCCTACAATGAGCAGTTCTTC
once	TRBV7-2	TRBJ1-1	TRBD1	CASSRPGGTEAFF	TGTGCCAGCAGCCGCCCAGGGGGCACTGAAGCTTTCTTT
few	TRBV6-1	TRBJ2-7	-	CASSEAGVGGGTYEQYF	TGTGCCAGCAGTGAAGCCGGGGTAGGGGGGGGGACCTACGAGCAGTACTTC
-	TRBV2	TRBJ2-7	-	CASSERTYYEQYF	TGTGCCAGCAGTGAAAGAACCTACTACGAGCAGTACTTC
-	TRBV10-3	TRBJ1-1	-	CAIRTGENTEAFF	TGTGCCATCAGGACGGGGGAGAACACTGAAGCTTTCTTT
-	TRBV2	TRBJ1-1	-	CASSRRGPPEAFF	TGTGCCAGCAGCCGACGGGGTCCCCCTGAAGCTTTCTTT
few	TRBV4-1	TRBJ1-2	-	CASSHDSSRGYTF	TGCGCCAGCAGCCACGATTCCTCGCGTGGCTACACCTTC
few	TRBV5-6	TRBJ2-5	-	CASSRGGQLGQYF	TGTGCCAGCAGCCGGGGTGGTCAATTGGGGCAGTACTTC
-	TRBV2	TRBJ1-1	-	CASRGTDNMNTEAFF	TGTGCCAGCAGAGGTACGGACAATATGAACACTGAAGCTTTCTTT
-	TRBV4-2	TRBJ2-7	TRBD2	CASSQGVGGTVGEQYF	TGTGCCAGCAGCCAGGGGGTGGGGGGGACGGTAGGCGAGCAGTACTTC
-	TRBV6-1	TRBJ2-7	-	CASSENGAYEQYF	TGTGCCAGCAGTGAAAACGGGGCCTACGAGCAGTACTTC
-	TRBV9	TRBJ1-1	-	CASSVRQSNTEAFF	TGTGCCAGCAGCGTTCGACAGTCGAACACTGAAGCTTTCTTT
-	TRBV27	TRBJ1-2	-	CASSLSPSAARLNYGYTF	TGTGCCAGCAGTTTATCTCCCAGTGCAGCGAGGCTTAACTATGGCTACACCTTC
-	TRBV5-4	TRBJ2-7	TRBD1	CASSYRQGVVYEQYF	TGTGCCAGCAGCTACAGACAGGGGGTTGTCTACGAGCAGTACTTC
-	TRBV7-3	TRBJ2-6	-	CASSFYAGANVLTF	TGTGCCAGCAGCTTTTATGCTGGGGCCAACGTCCTGACTTTC
-	TRBV6-5	TRBJ1-5	TRBD1	CASRTTGVDNQPQHF	TGTGCCAGCAGAACGACAGGGGTTGACAATCAGCCCCAGCATTTT
-	TRBV6-6	TRBJ1-2	TRBD1	CASSYDRGNYGYTF	TGTGCCAGCAGTTACGACAGGGGTAACTATGGCTACACCTTC
once	TRBV18	TRBJ1-1	-	CASSITADRNTEAFF	TGTGCCAGCTCAATAACCGCAGACAGGAACACTGAAGCTTTCTTT
-	TRBV7-6	TRBJ2-3	TRBD1	CASSLASTGGDTQYF	TGTGCCAGCAGCTTAGCGAGCACAGGGGGAGATACGCAGTATTTT
-	TRBV7-2	TRBJ2-3	TRBD1	CASSLGTGGHLGTQYF	TGTGCCAGCAGCTTAGGAACAGGGGGGCACCTAGGGACGCAGTATTTT
few	TRBV5-4	TRBJ2-7	TRBD1	CASSVAGTGVGEQYF	TGTGCCAGCAGCGTAGCCGGGACAGGGGTAGGGGAGCAGTACTTC
-	TRBV6-6	TRBJ2-5	TRBD2	CASSYWLAGSPGTQYF	TGTGCCAGCAGTTACTGGTTAGCGGGGTCCCCGGGGACCCAGTACTTC
-	TRBV6-1	TRBJ1-2	TRBD1	CASSEAFGRGGNYGYTF	TGTGCCAGCAGTGAAGCCTTCGGTAGAGGGGGCAACTATGGCTACACCTTC
few	TRBV25-1	TRBJ2-7	TRBD1	CASETGGYEQYF	TGTGCCAGCGAAACAGGGGGCTACGAGCAGTACTTC
-	TRBV5-5	TRBJ1-1	-	CASSLQGQMNTEAFF	TGTGCCAGCAGCCTCCAAGGACAGATGAACACTGAAGCTTTCTTT
-	TRBV2	TRBJ2-7	-	CASRGLGEQYF	TGTGCCAGCAGGGGTCTAGGCGAGCAGTACTTC
-	TRBV13	TRBJ2-7	-	CASSADDSYEQYF	TGTGCCAGCAGCGCGGACGACAGCTACGAGCAGTACTTC
-	TRBV27	TRBJ2-7	-	CASSLVGAYEQYF	TGTGCCAGCAGTTTGGTAGGGGCCTACGAGCAGTACTTC
-	TRBV5-4	TRBJ2-7	-	CASSLGQDSYEQYF	TGTGCCAGCAGCTTGGGCCAGGACTCCTACGAGCAGTACTTC
-	TRBV29-1	TRBJ2-7	TRBD2	CSARAGVDPYEQYF	TGCAGCGCACGAGCGGGAGTGGACCCCTACGAGCAGTACTTC
-	TRBV25-1	TRBJ2-3	-	CASIQGVTQYF	TGTGCCAGCATACAGGGTGTTACGCAGTATTTT
-	TRBV28	TRBJ1-6	-	CASSSGALDNSPLHF	TGTGCCAGCAGTTCAGGGGCTCTCGATAATTCACCCCTCCACTTT
-	TRBV19	TRBJ1-1	-	CASSFRNTEAFF	TGTGCCAGTAGTTTTCGGAACACTGAAGCTTTCTTT
-	TRBV9	TRBJ2-3	-	CASSLRSLSTDTQYF	TGTGCCAGCAGCCTAAGAAGCTTAAGCACAGATACGCAGTATTTT
-	TRBV6-5	TRBJ2-7	TRBD1	CASSGTGASYEQYF	TGTGCCAGCTCGGGCACAGGGGCCTCCTACGAGCAGTACTTC
-	TRBV28	TRBJ1-5	TRBD1	CASRSGQGDLQPQHF	TGTGCCAGCAGATCCGGACAGGGGGATCTTCAGCCCCAGCATTTT
-	TRBV29-1	TRBJ1-1	TRBD1	CSVDFRTGGYEAFF	TGCAGCGTTGACTTCAGGACAGGGGGCTATGAAGCTTTCTTT
-	TRBV28	TRBJ1-4	-	CASSFSQGRFPNEKLFF	TGTGCCAGCAGTTTCTCGCAGGGAAGGTTCCCAAATGAAAAACTGTTTTTT
-	TRBV5-1	TRBJ2-7	-	CASSFTGSTYEQYF	TGCGCCAGCAGCTTTACAGGGTCCACTTACGAGCAGTACTTC
-	TRBV9	TRBJ1-2	TRBD1	CASSADRGQYYGYTF	TGTGCCAGCAGCGCCGACAGGGGGCAATACTATGGCTACACCTTC
few	TRBV4-1	TRBJ1-2	-	CASSQDQGYTF	TGCGCCAGCAGCCAAGATCAGGGCTACACCTTC
few	TRBV11-2	TRBJ2-2	-	CASSKKFPGTTNTGELFF	TGTGCCAGCAGTAAGAAGTTCCCGGGAACCACGAACACCGGGGAGCTGTTTTTT